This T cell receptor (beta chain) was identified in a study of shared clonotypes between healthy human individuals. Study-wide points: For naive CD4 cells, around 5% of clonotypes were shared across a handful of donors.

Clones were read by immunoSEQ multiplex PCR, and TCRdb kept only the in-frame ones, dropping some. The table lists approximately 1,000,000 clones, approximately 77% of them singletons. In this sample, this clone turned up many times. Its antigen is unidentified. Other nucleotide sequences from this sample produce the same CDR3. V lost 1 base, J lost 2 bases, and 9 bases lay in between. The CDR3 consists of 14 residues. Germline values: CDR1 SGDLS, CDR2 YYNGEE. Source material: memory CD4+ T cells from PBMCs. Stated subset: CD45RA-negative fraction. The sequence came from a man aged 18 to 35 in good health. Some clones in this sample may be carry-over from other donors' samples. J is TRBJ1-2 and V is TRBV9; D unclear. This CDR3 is CASSVRDGNYGYTF. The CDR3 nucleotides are TGTGCCAGCAGCGTAAGGGATGGGAACTATGGCTACACCTTC.